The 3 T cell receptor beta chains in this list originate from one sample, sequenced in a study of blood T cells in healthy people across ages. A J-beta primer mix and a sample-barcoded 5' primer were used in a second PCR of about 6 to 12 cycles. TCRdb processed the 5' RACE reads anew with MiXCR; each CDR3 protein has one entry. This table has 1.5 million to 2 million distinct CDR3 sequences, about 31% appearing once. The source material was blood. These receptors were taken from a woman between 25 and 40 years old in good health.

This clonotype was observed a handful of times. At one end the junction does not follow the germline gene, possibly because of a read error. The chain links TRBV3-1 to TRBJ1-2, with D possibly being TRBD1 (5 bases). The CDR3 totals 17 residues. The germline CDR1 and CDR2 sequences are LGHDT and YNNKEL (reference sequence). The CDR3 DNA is TGTGCCGGCAGCCTGTCCCATCGGGCAGGGCAGTTCTATGGCTACACCTTC. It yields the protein CAGSLSHRAGQFYGYTF. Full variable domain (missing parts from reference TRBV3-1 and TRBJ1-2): DTAVSQTPKYLVTQMGNDKSIKCEQNLGHDTMYWYKQDSKKFLKIMFSYNNKELIINETVPNRFSPKSPDKAHLNLHINSLELGDSAVYFCAGSLSHRAGQFYGYTFGSGTRLTVV.

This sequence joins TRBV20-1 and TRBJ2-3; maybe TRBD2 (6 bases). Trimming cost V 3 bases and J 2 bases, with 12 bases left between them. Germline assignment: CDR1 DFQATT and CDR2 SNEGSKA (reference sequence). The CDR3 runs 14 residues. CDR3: CSARSGTATDTQYF. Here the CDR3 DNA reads TGCAGTGCTAGGTCCGGGACTGCCACAGATACGCAGTATTTT.

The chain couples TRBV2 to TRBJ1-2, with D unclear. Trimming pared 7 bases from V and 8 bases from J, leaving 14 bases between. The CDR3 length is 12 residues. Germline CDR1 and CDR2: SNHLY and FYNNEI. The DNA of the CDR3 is TGTGCCAGCACTCTAGGTGGGAACGGCTACACCTTC. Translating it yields CASTLGGNGYTF. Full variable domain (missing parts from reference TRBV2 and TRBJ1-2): EPEVTQTPSHQVTQMGQEVILRCVPISNHLYFYWYRQILGQKVEFLVSFYNNEISEKSEIFDDQFSVERPDGSNFTLKIRSTKLEDSAMYFCASTLGGNGYTFGSGTRLTVV.